The TCR beta chain described here comes from a study of T cell responses to AZD1222 COVID-19 vaccine. Profiled with immunoSEQ multiplex PCR; TCRdb holds only in-frame clones, not every one. The table lists 100,000 or so clones, roughly 84% of them singletons. The CDR3 has 15 amino acids. With 2 bases clipped from V and 8 bases from J, the junction kept 10 bases outside the gene matches. From germline, CDR1 is SGDLS and CDR2 YYNGEE. As regards this clone: The antigen remains unidentified.

Study outcomes and limitations: Females outnumbered males among donors, who were mostly white British; clonal diversity was possibly underestimated. Distributed over spike, vaccine-associated CD4 TCRs predominated at 160-218 and 743-854.

The TCR comes from an adult in good health. This rearrangement joins TRBV9 to TRBJ1-2, with 9 bases identical to TRBD1. The sequences come from peripheral blood, collected on day 0 of AZD1222 vaccination. The CDR3 nucleotides are TGTGCCAGCAGCGTTCTGGGACAGGGTTCTTTCGGCTACACCTTC. As protein: CASSVLGQGSFGYTF.